These T cell receptor beta chains were read from a single sample in a study of T cells in Graves' hyperthyroidism and ophthalmopathy. Each CDR3 protein is one row after TCRdb ran MiXCR on the multiplex PCR reads. The top ten hold 26% of the sample, which has a few hundred thousand distinct CDR3 sequences, around 21% seen once. The specimen was blood. The source is a man between 18 and 35 years old with Graves' hyperthyroidism. Each CDR3 is given with its conserved first and last residue. A D gene is named only where the DNA matches it firmly. Not every row has a clone size; where given, it reads once, few, many or a size class.

j_call	d_call	v_call	clone_size	cdr3_aa	cdr3_nt
TRBJ1-1	-	TRBV9	few	CASSVEGTGMNTEAFF	TGTGCCAGCAGCGTAGAAGGTACAGGAATGAACACTGAAGCTTTCTTT
TRBJ2-7	-	TRBV3-1	many	CASSPTAVPEGQYF	TGTGCCAGCAGCCCTACCGCCGTTCCGGAGGGGCAGTACTTC
TRBJ1-1	-	TRBV4-2	many	CASSQEEGGSTEAFF	TGTGCCAGCAGCCAAGAAGAGGGGGGGAGCACTGAAGCTTTCTTT
TRBJ1-2	-	TRBV7-9	many	CASSLGQSPNYGYTF	TGTGCCAGCAGTTTAGGACAGTCCCCTAACTATGGCTACACCTTC
TRBJ2-7	TRBD1	TRBV19	many	CASSPTGDPFHEQYF	TGTGCCAGTAGCCCAACAGGGGACCCCTTCCACGAGCAGTACTTC
TRBJ2-3	-	TRBV11-2	few	CASSSHRYRTDTQYF	TGTGCCAGCAGCTCCCATAGGTATCGCACAGATACGCAGTATTTT
TRBJ1-6	-	TRBV12-5	-	CASGLVADRWTGRPPLHF	TGTGCTAGTGGTTTGGTCGCGGATCGCTGGACCGGGCGGCCACCCCTCCACTTT
TRBJ1-2	-	TRBV10-1	few	CASSPGGTGNYGYTF	TGCGCCAGCAGCCCCGGTGGTACAGGGAACTATGGCTACACCTTC
TRBJ2-2	TRBD1	TRBV24-1	many	CATSETTGFRTGGPNTGELFF	TGTGCCACCAGTGAGACAACGGGCTTTAGGACAGGTGGCCCGAACACCGGGGAGCTGTTTTTT
TRBJ1-1	TRBD1	TRBV2	many	CATDREGMNTEAFF	TGTGCCACCGACAGGGAAGGGATGAACACTGAAGCTTTCTTT
TRBJ2-2	TRBD1	TRBV7-2	once	CASSFDRADTGELFF	TGTGCCAGCAGCTTCGACAGGGCCGACACCGGGGAGCTGTTTTTT
TRBJ1-2	TRBD1	TRBV20-1	-	CSARQSPKQGASGYTF	TGCAGTGCTAGACAAAGCCCCAAACAGGGGGCAAGTGGCTACACCTTC
TRBJ2-2	-	TRBV15	many	CATSRDDNGLTNTGELFF	TGTGCCACCAGCAGAGATGATAATGGACTTACGAACACCGGGGAGCTGTTTTTT
TRBJ2-7	TRBD1	TRBV19	many	CASSNNRGLNEQYF	TGTGCCAGTAGTAACAACAGGGGGCTGAACGAGCAGTACTTC
TRBJ2-7	TRBD1	TRBV29-1	many	CSVEDERRQGGEQYF	TGCAGCGTTGAAGATGAGAGGCGACAGGGTGGGGAGCAGTACTTC
TRBJ2-7	TRBD1	TRBV6-1	few	CASRKQGWYEQYF	TGTGCCAGCAGGAAACAGGGGTGGTACGAGCAGTACTTC
TRBJ1-1	-	TRBV30	many	CAWSVRLRGNTEAFF	TGTGCCTGGAGTGTACGACTTAGGGGGAACACTGAAGCTTTCTTT
TRBJ1-1	-	TRBV7-9	many	CASSLERFLSEAFF	TGTGCCAGCAGCTTAGAAAGGTTTTTATCGGAAGCTTTCTTT
TRBJ2-6	-	TRBV4-1	-	CASSPSRGAGANVLTF	TGCGCCAGCAGCCCCTCCCGAGGAGCTGGGGCCAACGTCCTGACTTTC
TRBJ2-2	TRBD2	TRBV27	-	CASGYRLAGGMAGELFF	TGTGCCTCCGGCTATCGACTAGCGGGAGGGATGGCCGGGGAGCTGTTTTTT
TRBJ2-7	-	TRBV20-1	many	CSARGLGEQYF	TGCAGTGCTAGAGGTTTAGGGGAGCAGTACTTC
TRBJ1-5	-	TRBV20-1	many	CSARDVEGQFRPQHF	TGCAGTGCTAGAGATGTGGAAGGCCAGTTTCGGCCCCAGCATTTT